This is a list of T cell receptor beta chains from one sample in a study of regulatory T cells in long-lasting Graves disease. TCRdb ran MiXCR on the multiplex PCR reads and lists one entry per CDR3 protein. The table shows roughly 700,000 distinct CDR3 sequences, with about 32% occurring only once. This material consisted of peripheral blood mononuclear cells (PBMCs), taken when the disease was refractory, from a patient treated with antithyroid drugs. All receptors come from a female donor with Graves disease. Both conserved end residues are part of each CDR3. D genes are given only for firm matches. Rows may omit the clone size; those that give it use once, few, many or a size class.

d_call	v_call	clone_size	j_call	cdr3_nt	cdr3_aa
-	TRBV19	-	TRBJ1-3	TGTGCCAGTAGTAAAGGACACCTCTCTGGAAACACCATATATTTT	CASSKGHLSGNTIYF
-	TRBV30	few	TRBJ1-2	TGTGCCTGGAGTGTATCCAGGACAGTCTATGGCTACACCTTC	CAWSVSRTVYGYTF
-	TRBV12-3/TRBV12-4	many	TRBJ1-1	TGTGCCAGCAGGTATGGAGGGGGGCGGAGCGGCACTGAAGCTTTCTTT	CASRYGGGRSGTEAFF
-	TRBV12-3/TRBV12-4	-	TRBJ2-7	TGTGCCAGCAGTTTAGCCCCGGTATCGGCAGTGGAGCAGTACTTC	CASSLAPVSAVEQYF
-	TRBV27	-	TRBJ1-1	TGTGCCAGCAGTTTATCGGTCCGGGGTGAAGCTTTCTTT	CASSLSVRGEAFF
TRBD2	TRBV20-1	few	TRBJ2-7	TGCAGTGCTAGAGCCCTAGCGGGGGCCGGGTACGAGCAGTACTTC	CSARALAGAGYEQYF
TRBD1	TRBV28	few	TRBJ1-5	TGTGCCAGCAGTTCAGGACAGGGGAAGCAGCCCCAGCATTTT	CASSSGQGKQPQHF
-	TRBV12-3/TRBV12-4	-	TRBJ1-2	TGTGCCAGCAGTCCCCTGGGGTTGGGCAGGTACTATGACTACACCTTC	CASSPLGLGRYYDYTF
-	TRBV7-2	few	TRBJ1-1	TGTGCCAGCGCCATCAGCGGGGTTGGGAACACTGAAGCTTTCTTT	CASAISGVGNTEAFF
TRBD1	TRBV5-1	few	TRBJ1-1	TGCGCCAGCAGCTACGCAGGGGGCGCGGGAACTGAAGCTTTCTTT	CASSYAGGAGTEAFF
TRBD1	TRBV6-1	-	TRBJ1-2	TGTGCCAGCAGAACCGGGACAGGGGCTGGGCGCTATGGCTACACCTTC	CASRTGTGAGRYGYTF
-	TRBV28	many	TRBJ2-5	TGTGCCAGCATCGGAGGGGCGGAGACCCAGTACTTC	CASIGGAETQYF
TRBD1	TRBV18	-	TRBJ2-2	TGTGCCAGCTCACCGCGACAGGTCCAGGGGGCGGCTCCCGGGGAGCTGTTTTTT	CASSPRQVQGAAPGELFF
TRBD2	TRBV30	few	TRBJ2-4	TGTGCCTTTTCGACTAGCGGGACTAACATTCAGTACTTC	CAFSTSGTNIQYF
TRBD1	TRBV5-1	-	TRBJ1-1	TGCGCCAGCAGCTATGGGACAGCCTACACTGAAGCTTTCTTT	CASSYGTAYTEAFF
-	TRBV12-3/TRBV12-4	many	TRBJ1-5	TGTGCCAGCCGATACGGGGTGGCAAGCAATCAGCCCCAGCATTTT	CASRYGVASNQPQHF
-	TRBV6-1	-	TRBJ2-6	TGTGCCAGCAGAATTGGGGATTCGGCCAACGTCCTGACTTTC	CASRIGDSANVLTF
TRBD2	TRBV20-1	-	TRBJ2-1	TGCAGTGCTAGATCGAGGTCGGGGAGGGAGCAGCGTTACAATGAGCAGTTCTTC	CSARSRSGREQRYNEQFF
TRBD2	TRBV28	many	TRBJ2-7	TGTGCCAGCAGCCTTACTAGCGGGAGGGCCCGCGAGCAGTACTTC	CASSLTSGRAREQYF
-	TRBV29-1	-	TRBJ1-1	TGCAGCGTTTCCGAAGAAGCTTTCTTT	CSVSEEAFF
-	TRBV7-2	few	TRBJ2-7	TGTGCCAGCAGCTTTGTAGGGCTAGACTACGAGCAGTACTTC	CASSFVGLDYEQYF
-	TRBV29-1	once	TRBJ1-6	TGCAGCGTTGGAGACTCAAGGGGGAATTCACCCCTCCACTTT	CSVGDSRGNSPLHF
TRBD1	TRBV20-1	many	TRBJ2-5	TGCAGTGCTACCGGGACAGGAGGGGAAGAGACCCAGTACTTC	CSATGTGGEETQYF
TRBD1	TRBV2	many	TRBJ1-2	TGTGCCAGCAGTGAAATTCTGTCAGGGGGCGGTGGCTACACCTTC	CASSEILSGGGGYTF
-	TRBV6-1	few	TRBJ1-3	TGTGCCAGCATGCGGGTGGCAGGGCAAATGACCTCTGGAAACACCATATATTTT	CASMRVAGQMTSGNTIYF
-	TRBV5-5	-	TRBJ1-5	TGTGCCAGCAGCGTGAGAGGGCTCGGTAGCAATCAGCCCCAGCATTTT	CASSVRGLGSNQPQHF
-	TRBV28	few	TRBJ1-5	TGTGCCAGCAATGAAAGAGGTCAGCCCCAGCATTTT	CASNERGQPQHF
-	TRBV12-3/TRBV12-4	many	TRBJ1-1	TGTGCCAGCAGCCCTCCAGGGGTAGGCACTGAAGCTTTCTTT	CASSPPGVGTEAFF
-	TRBV5-5	-	TRBJ1-1	TGTGCCAGCAGCTTCGAGGCCACTGAAGCTTTCTTT	CASSFEATEAFF
TRBD1	TRBV10-2	-	TRBJ1-2	TGCGCCAGCAGTTCACCCAAGTTCTTAGGGACAGGGAGAGCTAACTATGGCTACACCTTC	CASSSPKFLGTGRANYGYTF
-	TRBV29-1	-	TRBJ1-2	TGCAGCGTTGAAGGGCAGGGAAACTATGTCTACACCTTC	CSVEGQGNYVYTF
-	TRBV29-1	-	TRBJ1-5	TGCAGCGTTGGTAGGGCGGTGGGTCAGCCCCAGCATTTT	CSVGRAVGQPQHF
-	TRBV6-1	-	TRBJ2-7	TGTGCCAGCAGTGTCATGCAGGCGTCCTACGAGCAGTACTTC	CASSVMQASYEQYF
TRBD1	TRBV7-9	-	TRBJ1-1	TGTGCCAGCAGCCCCGGGACAGCCGAGGAGGCTTTCTTT	CASSPGTAEEAFF
TRBD1	TRBV7-3	-	TRBJ1-6	TGTGCCAGCAGCTTTGACGGGACAGCAAATTCACCCCTCCACTTT	CASSFDGTANSPLHF
-	TRBV19	few	TRBJ1-1	TGTGCCAGTAGATTACAGCAACTAGCCGGTGGCACTGAAGCTTTCTTT	CASRLQQLAGGTEAFF
-	TRBV27	-	TRBJ2-7	TGTGCCAGCAGTCACAGGGAGGGCTACGAGCAGTACTTC	CASSHREGYEQYF
-	TRBV6-4	few	TRBJ1-1	TGTGCCAGCAGGAGGGAGACAACCACTGAAGCTTTCTTT	CASRRETTTEAFF
-	TRBV29-1	-	TRBJ1-1	TGCAGCGCCCGTAACAGATTGAACACTGAAGCTTTCTTT	CSARNRLNTEAFF
-	TRBV5-1	few	TRBJ1-5	TGCGCCAGCAGCTCCTTGGGGTTTCAGCCCCAGCATTTT	CASSSLGFQPQHF
-	TRBV5-1	-	TRBJ2-7	TGCGCCAGCAGCCAAGACCCTTATTTCGACAGGACGTCCCCGAACGAGCAGTACTTC	CASSQDPYFDRTSPNEQYF
TRBD1	TRBV2	-	TRBJ2-7	TGTGCCAGCAGTGGACAGGGGTACGGGCAGTACTTC	CASSGQGYGQYF
-	TRBV7-9	-	TRBJ1-1	TGTGCCAGCAGCTTAGTAGAGGCTGAAGCTTTCTTT	CASSLVEAEAFF
TRBD1	TRBV7-2	few	TRBJ1-2	TGTGCCAGCAGCTCCATCCCAGGGGGTTATAGCTACGGCTACACCTTC	CASSSIPGGYSYGYTF
-	TRBV11-2	-	TRBJ1-5	TGTGCCAGCAGTGTAGAGTTGGGGAGGGATCAGCCCCAGCATTTT	CASSVELGRDQPQHF